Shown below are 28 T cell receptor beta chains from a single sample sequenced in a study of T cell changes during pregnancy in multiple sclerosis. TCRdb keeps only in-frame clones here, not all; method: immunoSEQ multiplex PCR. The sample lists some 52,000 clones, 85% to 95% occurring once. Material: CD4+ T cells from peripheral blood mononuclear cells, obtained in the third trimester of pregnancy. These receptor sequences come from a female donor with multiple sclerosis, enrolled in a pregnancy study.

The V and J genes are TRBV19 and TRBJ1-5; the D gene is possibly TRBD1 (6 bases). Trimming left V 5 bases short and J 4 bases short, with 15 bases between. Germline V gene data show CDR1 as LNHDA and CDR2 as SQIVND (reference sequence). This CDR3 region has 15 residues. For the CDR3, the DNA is TGTGCCAGTAGTTTCACAAACAGGGCTAATCAGCCCCAGCATTTT. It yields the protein CASSFTNRANQPQHF.

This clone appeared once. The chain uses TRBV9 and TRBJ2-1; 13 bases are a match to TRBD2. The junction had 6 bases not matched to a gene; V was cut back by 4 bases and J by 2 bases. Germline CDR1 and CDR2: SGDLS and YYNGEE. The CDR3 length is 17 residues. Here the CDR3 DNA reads TGTGCCAGCAGCTTCTCACTAGCGGGGGGGCCCTACAATGAGCAGTTCTTC. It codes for CASSFSLAGGPYNEQFF.

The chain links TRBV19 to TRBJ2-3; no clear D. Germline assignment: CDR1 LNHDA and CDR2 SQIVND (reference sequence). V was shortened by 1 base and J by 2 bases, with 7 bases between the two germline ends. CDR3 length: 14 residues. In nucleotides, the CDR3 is TGTGCCAGTAGTATAGCAGGCGACACAGATACGCAGTATTTT. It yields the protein CASSIAGDTDTQYF.

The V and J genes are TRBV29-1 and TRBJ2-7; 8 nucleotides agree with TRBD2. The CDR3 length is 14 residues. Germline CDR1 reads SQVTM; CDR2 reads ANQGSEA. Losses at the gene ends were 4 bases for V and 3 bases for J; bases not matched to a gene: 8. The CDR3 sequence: CSVVTAGAVYEQYF. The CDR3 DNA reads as TGCAGCGTTGTCACAGCGGGGGCCGTCTACGAGCAGTACTTC.

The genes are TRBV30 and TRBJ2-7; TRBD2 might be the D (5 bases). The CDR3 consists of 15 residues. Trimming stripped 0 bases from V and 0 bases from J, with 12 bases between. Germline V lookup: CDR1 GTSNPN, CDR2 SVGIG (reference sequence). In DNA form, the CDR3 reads TGTGCCTGGAGTGTAAGTCGGGGAAGCTCCTACGAGCAGTACTTC. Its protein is CAWSVSRGSSYEQYF.

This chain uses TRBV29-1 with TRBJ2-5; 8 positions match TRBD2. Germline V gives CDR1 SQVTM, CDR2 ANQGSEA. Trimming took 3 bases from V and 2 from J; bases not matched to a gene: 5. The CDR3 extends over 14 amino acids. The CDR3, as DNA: TGCAGCGTTGATTTCAGCGGGAGACAAGAGACCCAGTACTTC. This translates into CSVDFSGRQETQYF.

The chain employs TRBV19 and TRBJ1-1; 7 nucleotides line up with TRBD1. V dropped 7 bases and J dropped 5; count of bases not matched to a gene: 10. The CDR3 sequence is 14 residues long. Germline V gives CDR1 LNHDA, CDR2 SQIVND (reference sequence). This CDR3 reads CASTLGGAGTEAFF. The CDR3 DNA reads TGTGCCAGTACGTTAGGGGGCGCAGGGACTGAAGCTTTCTTT.

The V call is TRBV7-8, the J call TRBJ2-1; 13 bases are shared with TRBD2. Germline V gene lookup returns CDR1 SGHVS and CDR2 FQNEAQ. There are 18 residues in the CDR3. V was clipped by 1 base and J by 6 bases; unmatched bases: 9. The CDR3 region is CASSLVRTSGRISNEQFF. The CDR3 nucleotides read TGTGCCAGCAGCTTAGTAAGGACTAGCGGGAGAATTTCCAATGAGCAGTTCTTC.

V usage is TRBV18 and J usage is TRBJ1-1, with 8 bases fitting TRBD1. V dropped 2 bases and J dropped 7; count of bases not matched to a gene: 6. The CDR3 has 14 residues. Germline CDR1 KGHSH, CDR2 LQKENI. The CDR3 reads CASSPGRGQGEAFF. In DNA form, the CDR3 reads TGTGCCAGCTCACCAGGCAGGGGGCAGGGTGAAGCTTTCTTT.

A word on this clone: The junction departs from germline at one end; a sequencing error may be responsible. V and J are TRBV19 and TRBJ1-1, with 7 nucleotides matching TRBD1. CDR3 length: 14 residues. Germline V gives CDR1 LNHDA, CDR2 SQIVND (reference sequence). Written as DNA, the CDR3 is TGTGCCAGTAGTGTAGACAGGGCGAACACTGAAGCTTTCTTT. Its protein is CASSVDRANTEAFF.

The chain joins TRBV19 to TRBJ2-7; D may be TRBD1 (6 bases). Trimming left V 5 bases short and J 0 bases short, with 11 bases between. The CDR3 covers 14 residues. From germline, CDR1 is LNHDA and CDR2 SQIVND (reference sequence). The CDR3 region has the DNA TGTGCCAGTAGTGTTGGACAGAACTCCTACGAGCAGTACTTC. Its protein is CASSVGQNSYEQYF.

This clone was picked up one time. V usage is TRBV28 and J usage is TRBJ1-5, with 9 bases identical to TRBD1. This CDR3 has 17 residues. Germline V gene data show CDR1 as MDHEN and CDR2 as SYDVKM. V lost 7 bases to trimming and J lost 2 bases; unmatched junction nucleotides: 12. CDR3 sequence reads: CASKPWTGEEGNQPQHF. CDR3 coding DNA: TGTGCCAGCAAACCCTGGACAGGGGAAGAAGGCAATCAGCCCCAGCATTTT.

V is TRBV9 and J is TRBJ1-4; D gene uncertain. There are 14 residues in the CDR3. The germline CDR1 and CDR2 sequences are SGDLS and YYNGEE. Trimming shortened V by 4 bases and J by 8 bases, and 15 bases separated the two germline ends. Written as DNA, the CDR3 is TGTGCCAGCAGCCCTGACGGGGTCGGGGAAAAACTGTTTTTT. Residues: CASSPDGVGEKLFF.

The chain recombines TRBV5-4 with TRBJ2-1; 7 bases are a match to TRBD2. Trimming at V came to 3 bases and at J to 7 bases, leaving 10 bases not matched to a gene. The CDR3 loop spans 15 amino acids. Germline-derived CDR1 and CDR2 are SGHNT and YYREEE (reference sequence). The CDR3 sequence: CASSSPGGSQNEQFF. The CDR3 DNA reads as TGTGCCAGCAGCTCCCCGGGGGGAAGTCAGAATGAGCAGTTCTTC.

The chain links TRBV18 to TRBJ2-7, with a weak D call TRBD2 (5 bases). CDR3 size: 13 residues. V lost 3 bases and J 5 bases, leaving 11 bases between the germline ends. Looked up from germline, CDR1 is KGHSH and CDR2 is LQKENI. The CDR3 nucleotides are TGTGCCAGCTCACCTTCCCAGGAGGACGAGCAGTACTTC. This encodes CASSPSQEDEQYF.

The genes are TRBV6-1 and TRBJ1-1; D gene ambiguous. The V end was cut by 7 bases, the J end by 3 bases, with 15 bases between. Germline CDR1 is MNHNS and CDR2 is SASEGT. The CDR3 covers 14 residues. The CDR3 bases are TGTGCCAGCACCCAGACGGCCGGGGACACTGAAGCTTTCTTT. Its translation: CASTQTAGDTEAFF.

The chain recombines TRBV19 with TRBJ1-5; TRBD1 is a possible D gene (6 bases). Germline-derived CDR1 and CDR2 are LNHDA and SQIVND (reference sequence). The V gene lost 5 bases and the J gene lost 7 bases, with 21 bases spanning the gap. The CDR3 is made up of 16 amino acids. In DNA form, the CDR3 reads TGTGCCAGTAGTGCCTTCCTCAGGGGAGGGGAACAGCCCCAGCATTTT. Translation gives CASSAFLRGGEQPQHF.

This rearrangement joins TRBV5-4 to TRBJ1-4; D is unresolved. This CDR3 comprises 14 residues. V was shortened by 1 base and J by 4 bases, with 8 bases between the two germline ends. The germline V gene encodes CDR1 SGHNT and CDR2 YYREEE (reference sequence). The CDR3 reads CASSLPGNNEKLFF. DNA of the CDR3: TGTGCCAGCAGCTTGCCGGGGAATAATGAAAAACTGTTTTTT.

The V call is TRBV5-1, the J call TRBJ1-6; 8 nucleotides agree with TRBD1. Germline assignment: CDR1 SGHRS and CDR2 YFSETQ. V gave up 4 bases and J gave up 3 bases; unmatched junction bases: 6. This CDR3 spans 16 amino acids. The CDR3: CASSVRGLDYNSPLHF. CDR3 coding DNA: TGCGCCAGCAGCGTCAGGGGGCTCGACTATAATTCACCCCTCCACTTT.

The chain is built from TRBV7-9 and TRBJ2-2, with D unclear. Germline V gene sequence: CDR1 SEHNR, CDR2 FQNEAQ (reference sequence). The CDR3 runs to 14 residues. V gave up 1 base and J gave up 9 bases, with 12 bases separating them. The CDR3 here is CASSLDSSRRELFF. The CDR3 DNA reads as TGTGCCAGCAGCTTAGATTCTTCGCGCCGGGAGCTGTTTTTT.

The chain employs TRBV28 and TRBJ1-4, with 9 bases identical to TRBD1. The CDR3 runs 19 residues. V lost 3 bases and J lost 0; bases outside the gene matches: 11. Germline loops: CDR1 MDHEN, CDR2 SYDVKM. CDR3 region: CASSFYRPGQGATNEKLFF. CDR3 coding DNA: TGTGCCAGCAGTTTCTACAGACCGGGACAGGGTGCAACTAATGAAAAACTGTTTTTT.

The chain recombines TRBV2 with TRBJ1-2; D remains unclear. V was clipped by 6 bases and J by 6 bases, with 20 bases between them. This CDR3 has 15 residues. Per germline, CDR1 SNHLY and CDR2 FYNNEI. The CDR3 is CASRGSYGIRDGYTF. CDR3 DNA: TGTGCCAGCAGGGGCTCGTACGGGATTCGGGATGGCTACACCTTC.

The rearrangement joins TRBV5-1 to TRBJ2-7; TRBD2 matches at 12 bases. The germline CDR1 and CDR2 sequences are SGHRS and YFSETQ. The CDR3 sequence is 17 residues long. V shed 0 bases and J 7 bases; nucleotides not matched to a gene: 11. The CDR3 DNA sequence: TGCGCCAGCAGCTTGGGGCAACGACTAGCGGGAGAGAATGAGCAGTACTTC. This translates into CASSLGQRLAGENEQYF.

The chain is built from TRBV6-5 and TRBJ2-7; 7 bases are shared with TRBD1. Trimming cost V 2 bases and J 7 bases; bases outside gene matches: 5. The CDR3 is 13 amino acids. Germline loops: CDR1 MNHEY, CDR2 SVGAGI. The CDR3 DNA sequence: TGTGCCAGCAGTTACGAGACAGGGTGGGAGCAGTACTTC. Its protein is CASSYETGWEQYF.

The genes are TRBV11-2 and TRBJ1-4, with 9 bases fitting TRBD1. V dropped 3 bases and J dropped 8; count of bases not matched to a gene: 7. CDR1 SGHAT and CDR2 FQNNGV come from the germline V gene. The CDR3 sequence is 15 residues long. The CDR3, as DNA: TGTGCCAGCAGCTTTGGGACAGGGATTCAGGAAAAACTGTTTTTT. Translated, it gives CASSFGTGIQEKLFF.

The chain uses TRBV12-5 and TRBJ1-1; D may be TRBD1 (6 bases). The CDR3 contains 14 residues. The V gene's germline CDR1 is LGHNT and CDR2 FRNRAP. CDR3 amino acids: CARLKQGLNTEAFF. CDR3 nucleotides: TGTGCCAGGCTAAAACAGGGTTTAAACACTGAAGCTTTCTTT.

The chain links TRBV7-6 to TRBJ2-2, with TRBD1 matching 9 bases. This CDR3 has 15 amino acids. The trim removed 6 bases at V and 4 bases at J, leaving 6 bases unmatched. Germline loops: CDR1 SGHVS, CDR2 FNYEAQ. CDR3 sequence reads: CASRPGTGRTGELFF. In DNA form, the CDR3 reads TGTGCCAGCAGGCCCGGGACAGGGCGCACCGGGGAGCTGTTTTTT.

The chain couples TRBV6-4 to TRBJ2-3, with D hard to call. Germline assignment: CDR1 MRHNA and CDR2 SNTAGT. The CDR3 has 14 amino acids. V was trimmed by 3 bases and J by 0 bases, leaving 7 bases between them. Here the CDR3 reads CASSEMASTDTQYF. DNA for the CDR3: TGTGCCAGCAGTGAGATGGCCAGCACAGATACGCAGTATTTT.